This T cell receptor (beta chain) was obtained from a study of blood T cell repertoires in COVID-19. Original methodology: How many nucleated cells were present was estimated from reference gene primer amplification. TCRdb keeps only in-frame clones here, not all; method: immunoSEQ multiplex PCR. Clonal size and the V and J genes are those of that table, whereas D and trimming came from the DNA. The table has 210,000 or so clones, around 80% seen once. This clone was recorded only once. The germline V and J ends were trimmed by 2 bases and 3 bases, with 11 bases remaining between them. The CDR3 runs 15 residues. Germline assignment: CDR1 LNHDA and CDR2 SQIVND (reference sequence).

The chain has TRBV19 and TRBJ2-1; possible D gene TRBD2, 6 bases. Sequencing input: peripheral blood. The TCR originated in a woman of 80 years or more with active or convalescent COVID-19. The CDR3, as DNA: TGTGCCAGTAGTATAATTAGCGGAATCTACAATGAGCAGTTCTTC. Translation gives CASSIISGIYNEQFF.